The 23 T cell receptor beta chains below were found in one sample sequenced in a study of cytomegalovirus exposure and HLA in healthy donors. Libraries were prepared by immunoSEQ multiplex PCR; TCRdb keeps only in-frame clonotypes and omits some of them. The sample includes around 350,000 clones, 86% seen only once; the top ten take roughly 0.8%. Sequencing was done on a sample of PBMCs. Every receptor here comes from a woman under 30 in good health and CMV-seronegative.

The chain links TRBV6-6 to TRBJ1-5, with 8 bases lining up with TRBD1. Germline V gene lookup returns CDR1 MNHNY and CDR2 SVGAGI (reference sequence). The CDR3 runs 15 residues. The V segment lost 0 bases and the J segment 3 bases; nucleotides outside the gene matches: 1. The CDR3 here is CASSYSDRANQPQHF. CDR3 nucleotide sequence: TGTGCCAGCAGTTACTCGGACAGGGCCAATCAGCCCCAGCATTTT.

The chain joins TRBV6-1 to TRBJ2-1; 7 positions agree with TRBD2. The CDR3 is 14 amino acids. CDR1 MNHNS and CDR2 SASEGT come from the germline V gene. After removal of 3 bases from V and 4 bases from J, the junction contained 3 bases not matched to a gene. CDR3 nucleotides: TGTGCCAGCAGTGACTGGCGGGAGTACAATGAGCAGTTCTTC. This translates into CASSDWREYNEQFF.

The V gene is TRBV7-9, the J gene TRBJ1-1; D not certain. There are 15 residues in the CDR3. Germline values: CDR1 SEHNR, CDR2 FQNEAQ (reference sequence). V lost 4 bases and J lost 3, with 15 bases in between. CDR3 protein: CASSSWVGGDTEAFF. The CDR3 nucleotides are TGTGCCAGCAGCTCGTGGGTTGGAGGCGACACTGAAGCTTTCTTT.

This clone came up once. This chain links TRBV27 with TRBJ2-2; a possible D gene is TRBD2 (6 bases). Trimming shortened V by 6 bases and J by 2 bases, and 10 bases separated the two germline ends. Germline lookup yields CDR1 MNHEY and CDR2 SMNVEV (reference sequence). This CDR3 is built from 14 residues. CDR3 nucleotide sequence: TGTGCCAGCAGGCCGGGACTCAACACCGGGGAGCTGTTTTTT. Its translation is CASRPGLNTGELFF.

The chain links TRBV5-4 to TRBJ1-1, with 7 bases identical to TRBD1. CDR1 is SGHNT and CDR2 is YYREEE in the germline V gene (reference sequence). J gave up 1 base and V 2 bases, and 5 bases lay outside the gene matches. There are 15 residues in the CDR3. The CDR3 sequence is CASSLGGQSNTEAFF. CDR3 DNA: TGTGCCAGCAGCTTAGGGGGACAGTCGAACACTGAAGCTTTCTTT.

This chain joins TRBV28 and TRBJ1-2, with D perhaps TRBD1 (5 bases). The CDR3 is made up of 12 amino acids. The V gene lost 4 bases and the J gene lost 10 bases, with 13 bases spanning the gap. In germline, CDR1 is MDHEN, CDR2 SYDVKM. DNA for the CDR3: TGTGCCAGCAGTTCAGGGCAGAATTACTACACCTTC. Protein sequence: CASSSGQNYYTF.

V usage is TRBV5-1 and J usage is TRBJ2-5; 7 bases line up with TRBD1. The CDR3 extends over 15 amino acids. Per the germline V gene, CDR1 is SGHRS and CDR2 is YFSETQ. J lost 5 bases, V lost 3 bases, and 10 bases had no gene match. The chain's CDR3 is CASSSSPEGAETQYF. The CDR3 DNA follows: TGCGCCAGCAGCTCAAGCCCCGAGGGGGCCGAGACCCAGTACTTC.

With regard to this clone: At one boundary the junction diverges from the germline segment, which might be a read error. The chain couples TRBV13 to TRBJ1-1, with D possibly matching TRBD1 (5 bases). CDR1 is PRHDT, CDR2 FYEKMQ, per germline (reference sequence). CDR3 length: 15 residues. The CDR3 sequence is CASSPHLGGSTVAFF. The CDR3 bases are TGTGCCAGCAGCCCCCACTTGGGGGGGAGCACTGTAGCTTTCTTT. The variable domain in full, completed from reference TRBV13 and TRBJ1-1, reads AAGVIQSPRHLIKEKRETATLKCYPIPRHDTVYWYQQGPGQDPQFLISFYEKMQSDKGSIPDRFSAQQFSDYHSELNMSSLELGDSALYFCASSPHLGGSTVAFFGQGTRLTVV.

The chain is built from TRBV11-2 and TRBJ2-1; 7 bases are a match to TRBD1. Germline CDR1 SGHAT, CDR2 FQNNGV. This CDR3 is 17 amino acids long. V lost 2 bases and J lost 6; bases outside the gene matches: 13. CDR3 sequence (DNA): TGTGCCAGCAGCTTAAAGGGTTCACAGGGGAGTTTCAATGAGCAGTTCTTC. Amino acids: CASSLKGSQGSFNEQFF.

The chain's CDR3 is CAWGTAYSGNTIYF. Here the CDR3 DNA reads TGTGCCTGGGGGACAGCCTACTCTGGAAACACCATATATTTT. The chain carries TRBV30 and TRBJ1-3, with 7 bases matching TRBD1. J lost 0 bases, V lost 5 bases, and 4 bases had no gene match. The germline V gene encodes CDR1 GTSNPN and CDR2 SVGIG (reference sequence). This CDR3 comprises 14 residues. Together with reference TRBV30 and TRBJ1-3, the CDR3 gives the full variable domain: SQTIHQWPATLVQPVGSPLSLECTVEGTSNPNLYWYRQAAGRGLQLLFYSVGIGQISSEVPQNLSASRPQDRQFILSSKKLLLSDSGFYLCAWGTAYSGNTIYFGEGSWLTVV.

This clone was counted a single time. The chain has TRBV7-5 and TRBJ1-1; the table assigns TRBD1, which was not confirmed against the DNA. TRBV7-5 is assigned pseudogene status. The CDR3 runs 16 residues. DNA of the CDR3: TGTGTCAGAAGCTTCGGGACAGGGCCCGGGAGCACTGAAGCTTTCTTT. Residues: CVRSFGTGPGSTEAFF.

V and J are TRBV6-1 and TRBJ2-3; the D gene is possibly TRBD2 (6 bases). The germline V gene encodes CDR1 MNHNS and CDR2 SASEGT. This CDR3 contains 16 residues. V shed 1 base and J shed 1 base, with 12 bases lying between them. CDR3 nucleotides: TGTGCCAGCAGTGAAGGACTAGATATGCGCACAGATACGCAGTATTTT. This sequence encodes CASSEGLDMRTDTQYF.

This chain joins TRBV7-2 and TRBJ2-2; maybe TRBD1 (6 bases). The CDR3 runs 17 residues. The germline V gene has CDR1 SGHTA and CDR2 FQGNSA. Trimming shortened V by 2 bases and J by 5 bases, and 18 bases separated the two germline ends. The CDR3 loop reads CASSLKTGTWSTGELFF. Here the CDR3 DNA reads TGTGCCAGCAGCTTAAAAACAGGGACGTGGAGTACCGGGGAGCTGTTTTTT.

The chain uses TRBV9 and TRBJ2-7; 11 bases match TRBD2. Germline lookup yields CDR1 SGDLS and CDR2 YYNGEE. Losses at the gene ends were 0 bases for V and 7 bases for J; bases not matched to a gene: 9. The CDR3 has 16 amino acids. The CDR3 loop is CASSVEASGGSGEQYF. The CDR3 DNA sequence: TGTGCCAGCAGCGTAGAGGCTAGCGGGGGGTCCGGGGAGCAGTACTTC.

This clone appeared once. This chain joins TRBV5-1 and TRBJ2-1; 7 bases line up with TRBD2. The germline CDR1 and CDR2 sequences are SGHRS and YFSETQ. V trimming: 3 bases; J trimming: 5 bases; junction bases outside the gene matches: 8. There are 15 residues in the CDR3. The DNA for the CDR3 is TGCGCCAGCAGCTGGGACTACGGGTTGAACAATGAGCAGTTCTTC. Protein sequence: CASSWDYGLNNEQFF.

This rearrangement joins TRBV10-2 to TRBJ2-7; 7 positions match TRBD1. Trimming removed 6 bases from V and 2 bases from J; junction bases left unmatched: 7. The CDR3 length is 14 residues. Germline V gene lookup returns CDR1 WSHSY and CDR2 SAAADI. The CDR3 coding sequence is TGCGCCAGCAGACCCACAGGGGTCACCTACGAGCAGTACTTC. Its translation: CASRPTGVTYEQYF.

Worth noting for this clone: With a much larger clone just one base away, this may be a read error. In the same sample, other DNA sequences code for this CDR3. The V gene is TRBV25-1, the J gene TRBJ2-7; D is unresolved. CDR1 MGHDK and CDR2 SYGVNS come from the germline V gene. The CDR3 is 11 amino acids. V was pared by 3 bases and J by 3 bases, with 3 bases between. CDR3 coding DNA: TGTGCCAGCAGTGATAGCTACGAGCAGTACTTC. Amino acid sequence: CASSDSYEQYF.

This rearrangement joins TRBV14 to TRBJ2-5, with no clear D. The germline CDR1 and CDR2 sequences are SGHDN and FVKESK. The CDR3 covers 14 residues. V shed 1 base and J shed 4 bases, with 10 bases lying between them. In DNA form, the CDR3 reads TGTGCCAGCAGCCAAGTAGACTCAACAGAGACCCAGTACTTC. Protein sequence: CASSQVDSTETQYF. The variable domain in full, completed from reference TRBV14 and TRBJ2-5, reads EAGVTQFPSHSVIEKGQTVTLRCDPISGHDNLYWYRRVMGKEIKFLLHFVKESKQDESGMPNNRFLAERTGGTYSTLKVQPAELEDSGVYFCASSQVDSTETQYFGPGTRLLVL.

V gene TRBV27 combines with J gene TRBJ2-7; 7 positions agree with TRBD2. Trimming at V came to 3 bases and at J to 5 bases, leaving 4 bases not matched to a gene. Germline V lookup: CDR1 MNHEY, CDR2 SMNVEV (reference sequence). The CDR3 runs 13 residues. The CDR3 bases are TGTGCCAGCAGTTTCGCGGGAGCGAACGAGCAGTACTTC. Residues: CASSFAGANEQYF.

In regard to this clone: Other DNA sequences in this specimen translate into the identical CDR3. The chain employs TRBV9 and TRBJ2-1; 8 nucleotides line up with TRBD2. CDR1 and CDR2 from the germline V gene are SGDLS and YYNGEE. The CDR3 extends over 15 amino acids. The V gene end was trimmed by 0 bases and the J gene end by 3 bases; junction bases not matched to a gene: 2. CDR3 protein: CASSVVSGSYNEQFF. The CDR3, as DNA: TGTGCCAGCAGCGTAGTGAGCGGGAGCTACAATGAGCAGTTCTTC.

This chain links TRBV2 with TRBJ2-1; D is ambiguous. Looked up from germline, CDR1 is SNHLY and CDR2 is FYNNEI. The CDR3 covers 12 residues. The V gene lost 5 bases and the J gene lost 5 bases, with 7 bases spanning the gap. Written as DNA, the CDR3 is TGTGCCAGCAGTTCGGGTAACAATGAGCAGTTCTTC. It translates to CASSSGNNEQFF. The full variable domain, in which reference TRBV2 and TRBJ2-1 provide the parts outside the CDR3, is EPEVTQTPSHQVTQMGQEVILRCVPISNHLYFYWYRQILGQKVEFLVSFYNNEISEKSEIFDDQFSVERPDGSNFTLKIRSTKLEDSAMYFCASSSGNNEQFFGPGTRLTVL.

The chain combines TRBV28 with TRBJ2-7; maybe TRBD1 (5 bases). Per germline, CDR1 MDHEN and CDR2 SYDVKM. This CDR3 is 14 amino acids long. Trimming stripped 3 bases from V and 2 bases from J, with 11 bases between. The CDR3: CASSFGQGPYEQYF. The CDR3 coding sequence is TGTGCCAGCAGTTTTGGTCAGGGCCCCTACGAGCAGTACTTC.

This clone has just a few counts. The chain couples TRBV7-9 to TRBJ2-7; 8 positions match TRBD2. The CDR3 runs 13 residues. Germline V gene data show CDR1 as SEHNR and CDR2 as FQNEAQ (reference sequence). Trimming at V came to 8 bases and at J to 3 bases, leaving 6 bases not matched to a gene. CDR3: CASGGLALYEQYF. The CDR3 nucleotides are TGTGCCAGCGGAGGACTAGCTCTCTACGAGCAGTACTTC.